A selection of T cell receptor beta chains follows, all from one sample in a study of blood T cell repertoires in COVID-19. Here immunoSEQ multiplex PCR was the method, and the copy in TCRdb shows in-frame clones only, minus some. The data show tens of thousands of clones, with roughly 70% seen just once and around 4% held by the top ten. Source material: peripheral blood. Receptors were obtained from a man between 70 and 80 years old with COVID-19, enrolled during active disease. Both conserved end residues are part of each CDR3. D genes are given only for firm matches. Some rows mark clone size as missing; the rest say once, few, many or name a class of expanded clone.

TRBV28	.	TRBJ1-2	TRBD1	TGTGCCAGCAGTTCAGGCACAGGGGTTTATGGCTACACCTTC	CASSSGTGVYGYTF
TRBV27	.	TRBJ2-5	TRBD1	TGTGCCAGCAGTTACAGGGGATATGAAGAGACCCAGTACTTC	CASSYRGYEETQYF
TRBV5-1	.	TRBJ1-1	.	TGCGCCAGCAGCTTGAGCCTACCCATGAACACTGAAGCTTTCTTT	CASSLSLPMNTEAFF
TRBV10-3	.	TRBJ2-7	TRBD1	TGTGCCATCAGTGATTTAACCGGGACAGGGAACTACGAGCAGTACTTC	CAISDLTGTGNYEQYF
TRBV29-1	once	TRBJ2-1	.	TGCAGCGTTGGGGCCCCCTACCTCTACAATGAGCAGTTCTTC	CSVGAPYLYNEQFF
TRBV6-5	.	TRBJ1-1	.	TGTGCCAGCAGTTACTCGAAAGAGGGTGGAGCTTTCTTT	CASSYSKEGGAFF
TRBV5-1	.	TRBJ2-7	TRBD1	TGCGCCAGCAGCCCGGACGGGACAGCTACCTACGAGCAGTACTTC	CASSPDGTATYEQYF
TRBV13	.	TRBJ1-5	.	TGTGCCAGCAGCTTACGGGGAGATCAGCCCCAGCATTTT	CASSLRGDQPQHF
TRBV6-1	.	TRBJ1-2	TRBD1	TGTGCCAGCAGTGAACCGACAGGGACCTATGGCTACACCTTC	CASSEPTGTYGYTF
TRBV28	.	TRBJ2-5	TRBD2	TGTGCCAGCAGCCTGACTAGCGAGGAAGAGACCCAGTACTTC	CASSLTSEEETQYF
TRBV4-3	.	TRBJ2-1	.	TGCGCCAGCAGCCTGAGGAAAAATATGAGGATTCCTAATGAGCAGTTCTTC	CASSLRKNMRIPNEQFF
TRBV10-3	.	TRBJ2-3	.	TGTGCCATCAGTGAGTCCGTCAAGCGAGGCACAGATACGCAGTATTTT	CAISESVKRGTDTQYF
TRBV6-5	.	TRBJ2-2	TRBD1	TGTGCCAGCAGAGGACAGGGGGCCACCGGGGAGCTGTTTTTT	CASRGQGATGELFF
TRBV28	.	TRBJ2-2	.	TGTGCCAGCAGTTTGTCAGGGGCCTACACCGGGGAGCTGTTTTTT	CASSLSGAYTGELFF
TRBV5-1	few	TRBJ2-3	TRBD2	TGCGCCAGCAGCTTCGGGAGGTTGGTCGGTGATACGCAGTATTTT	CASSFGRLVGDTQYF
TRBV7-2	.	TRBJ2-7	.	TGTGCCAGCAGCCCACAGGCGAGCTCCTACGAGCAGTACTTC	CASSPQASSYEQYF
TRBV5-4	.	TRBJ2-1	.	TGTGCCAGCAGCTTGGCTAGCTCCTACAATGAGCAGTTCTTC	CASSLASSYNEQFF
TRBV18	.	TRBJ2-1	TRBD1	TGTGCCAGCTCCGTCCAACAGGGGGAGGTCGCTGAGCAGTTCTTC	CASSVQQGEVAEQFF
TRBV6-2/TRBV6-3	.	TRBJ2-3	TRBD2	TGTGCCAGCAGCTATCAATCCGGACTAGCACGCACAGATACGCAGTATTTT	CASSYQSGLARTDTQYF
TRBV7-2	.	TRBJ2-5	TRBD1	TGTGCCAGCAGGGAAGAAGGACAGGGCATTTTTAAAGAGACCCAGTACTTC	CASREEGQGIFKETQYF
TRBV27	.	TRBJ1-5	TRBD1	TGTGCCAGCAGTTTGGGACAGGGCAATCAGCCCCAGCATTTT	CASSLGQGNQPQHF
TRBV7-3	.	TRBJ2-2	TRBD2	TGTGCCAGCAGCCTAGCGGCGAACACCGGGGAGCTGTTTTTT	CASSLAANTGELFF
TRBV14	few	TRBJ2-5	.	TGTGCCAGCAGCCAAGATTTGATGGCTAGCGCACTTCAAGAGACCCAGTACTTC	CASSQDLMASALQETQYF
TRBV5-1	.	TRBJ2-2	.	TGCGCCAGCAGCTTGGGAGCCTTGACGAACACCGGGGAGCTGTTTTTT	CASSLGALTNTGELFF
TRBV6-5	few	TRBJ1-1	.	TGTGCCAGCAGTTACTCGGCGGCGAACACTGAAGCTTTCTTT	CASSYSAANTEAFF
TRBV5-1	.	TRBJ2-1	TRBD2	TGCGCCAGCAGCTTGGCACTAGCGGGGGATGAGCAGTTCTTC	CASSLALAGDEQFF
TRBV6-1	.	TRBJ1-1	.	TGTGCCAGCAGTGAAAGGGGGACTGAAGCTTTCTTT	CASSERGTEAFF
TRBV5-4	.	TRBJ2-5	TRBD2	TGTGCCAGCAGCTTGGACGGACTAGCGGGAAGTAAAGAGACCCAGTACTTC	CASSLDGLAGSKETQYF
TRBV27	few	TRBJ1-2	TRBD1	TGTGCCAGCAGTTTTGCCGGGACAGGGGCTGGCTACACCTTC	CASSFAGTGAGYTF
TRBV10-3	few	TRBJ2-7	TRBD2	TGTGCCATCAGTGAGTCTGATAGCGGGATCTACGAGCAGTACTTC	CAISESDSGIYEQYF
TRBV7-2	.	TRBJ2-4	.	TGTGCCAGCAGCCATGTGGCGGGTGAAACCGCGGGGGCCAAAAACATTCAGTACTTC	CASSHVAGETAGAKNIQYF
TRBV5-1	.	TRBJ2-3	.	TGCGCCCGCCCAACACAGACAGGACCTGTTAGCACAGATACGCAGTATTTT	CARPTQTGPVSTDTQYF
TRBV28	.	TRBJ1-4	.	TGTGCCAGCAGAGACAGAGAAAAACTGTTTTTT	CASRDREKLFF
TRBV19	.	TRBJ2-7	TRBD2	TGTGCCAGTAGTACTAGCGGGACATTCTCCTACGAGCAGTACTTC	CASSTSGTFSYEQYF
TRBV29-1	.	TRBJ2-3	.	TGCAGCGTTGATGACGGGAGCACAGATACGCAGTATTTT	CSVDDGSTDTQYF
TRBV7-2	.	TRBJ2-3	.	TGTGCCAGCAGCAGCGAAACAGGTGGGGCTCAGTATTTT	CASSSETGGAQYF
TRBV6-5	few	TRBJ2-1	.	TGTGCCAGCAGTCACGACAGTTACAATGAGCAGTTCTTC	CASSHDSYNEQFF
TRBV11-2	once	TRBJ2-5	.	TGTGCCAGCAGCCCCCGTCGGACTATCCAAGAGACCCAGTACTTC	CASSPRRTIQETQYF
TRBV29-1	.	TRBJ2-7	TRBD2	TGCAGCGTTGAGACTAGCGGGACCTACGAGCAGTACTTC	CSVETSGTYEQYF
TRBV18	once	TRBJ2-4	.	TGTGCCAGCTCTCCAACGGGTCTAGCCCGGGGCATTCAGTACTTC	CASSPTGLARGIQYF
TRBV6-5	once	TRBJ2-6	TRBD1	TGTGCCAGCAGTCAGGGGGCCGGGGCCAACGTCCTGACTTTC	CASSQGAGANVLTF
TRBV6-5	.	TRBJ1-4	.	TGTGCCAGCAGTTACTCGTTTACAGGTCCTGGAGAAAAACTGTTTTTT	CASSYSFTGPGEKLFF
TRBV7-2	.	TRBJ2-1	TRBD2	TGTGCCAGCAGCCTCTATAGCGGGAGTTTAGGAGATGAGCAGTTCTTC	CASSLYSGSLGDEQFF
TRBV4-3	.	TRBJ1-1	.	TGCGCCAGCAGCCAAGAAACGGTGCCGAACACTGAAGCTTTCTTT	CASSQETVPNTEAFF
TRBV6-5	.	TRBJ1-5	TRBD1	TGTGCCAGCAGTCGGACAGGGAGGAATCAGCCCCAGCATTTT	CASSRTGRNQPQHF
TRBV19	.	TRBJ2-3	TRBD2	TGTGCCAGTAGTATAGATTCAAGCGGGAGCGTAGATACGCAGTATTTT	CASSIDSSGSVDTQYF
TRBV6-5	.	TRBJ2-6	.	TGTGCCAGCAGTTACCTAATCGGGGCCAACGTCCTGACTTTC	CASSYLIGANVLTF
TRBV9	.	TRBJ2-2	TRBD1	TGTGCCAGCAGCGGACAGGGGCGGGACACCGGGGAGCTGTTTTTT	CASSGQGRDTGELFF
TRBV11-2	.	TRBJ2-7	TRBD2	TGTGCCAGCAGCTTCACGGGACTAGCGGGAGGCTCCTACGAGCAGTACTTC	CASSFTGLAGGSYEQYF
TRBV15	.	TRBJ2-7	.	TGTGCCACCAGCAGAGGCCTGCCTTTGGAGGGCCACGAGCAGTACTTC	CATSRGLPLEGHEQYF
TRBV6-2/TRBV6-3	.	TRBJ2-3	.	TGTGCCAGCAGCCAGGCGCCTAGAGGGCGAGATACGCAGTATTTT	CASSQAPRGRDTQYF
TRBV29-1	.	TRBJ1-1	.	TGCAGCGTTGAGGGGGGGGGCCACCCCACTGAAGCTTTCTTT	CSVEGGGHPTEAFF
TRBV5-4	.	TRBJ2-5	TRBD2	TGTGCCAGCAGCCGCCCACTAGCGGCCCAAGAGACCCAGTACTTC	CASSRPLAAQETQYF
TRBV2	.	TRBJ2-5	.	TGTGCCAGCGTTTATTATCAAGCGGTTGAAGAGACCCAGTACTTC	CASVYYQAVEETQYF